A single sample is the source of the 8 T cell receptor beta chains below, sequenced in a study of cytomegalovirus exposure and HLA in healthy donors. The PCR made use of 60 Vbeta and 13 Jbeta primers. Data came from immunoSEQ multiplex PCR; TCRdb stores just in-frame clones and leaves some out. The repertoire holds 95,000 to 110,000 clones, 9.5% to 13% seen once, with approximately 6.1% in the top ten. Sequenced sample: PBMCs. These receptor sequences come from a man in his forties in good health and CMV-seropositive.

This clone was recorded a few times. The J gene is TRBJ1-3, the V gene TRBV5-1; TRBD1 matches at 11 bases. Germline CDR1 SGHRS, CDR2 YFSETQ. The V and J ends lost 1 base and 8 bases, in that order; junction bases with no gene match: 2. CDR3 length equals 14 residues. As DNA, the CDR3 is TGCGCCAGCAGCTTGAGGGGACAGGGGGACACCATATATTTT. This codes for CASSLRGQGDTIYF. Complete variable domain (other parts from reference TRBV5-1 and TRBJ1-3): KAGVTQTPRYLIKTRGQQVTLSCSPISGHRSVSWYQQTPGQGLQFLFEYFSETQRNKGNFPGRFSGRQFSNSRSEMNVSTLELGDSALYLCASSLRGQGDTIYFGEGSWLTVV.

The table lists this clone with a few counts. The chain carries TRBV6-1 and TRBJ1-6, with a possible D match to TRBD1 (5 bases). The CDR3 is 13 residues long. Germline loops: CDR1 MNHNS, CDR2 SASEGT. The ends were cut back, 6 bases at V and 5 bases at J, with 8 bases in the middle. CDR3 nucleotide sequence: TGTGCCAGCAGGCGACAGAATAATTCACCCCTCCACTTT. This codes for CASRRQNNSPLHF.

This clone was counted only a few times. The CDR3 DNA reads as TGTGCCAGCAGCCTCGGGACTAGCGGGATAGCCTACAATGAGCAGTTCTTC. It codes for CASSLGTSGIAYNEQFF. This chain uses TRBV5-6 with TRBJ2-1, with 13 positions matching TRBD2. The length of the CDR3 is 17 residues. Germline CDR1 reads SGHDT; CDR2 reads YYEEEE. V was clipped by 4 bases and J by 2 bases; unmatched bases: 6.

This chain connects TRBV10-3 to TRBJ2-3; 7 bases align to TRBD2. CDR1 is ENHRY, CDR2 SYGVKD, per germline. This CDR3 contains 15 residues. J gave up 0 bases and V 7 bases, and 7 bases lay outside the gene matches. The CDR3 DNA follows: TGTGCCATCACCCAGGGCGGGAGAAGCACAGATACGCAGTATTTT. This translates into CAITQGGRSTDTQYF.

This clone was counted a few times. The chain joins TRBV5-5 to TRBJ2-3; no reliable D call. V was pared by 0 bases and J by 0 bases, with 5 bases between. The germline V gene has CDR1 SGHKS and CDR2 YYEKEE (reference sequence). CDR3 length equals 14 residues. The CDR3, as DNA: TGTGCCAGCAGCTTGGGACTGAGCACAGATACGCAGTATTTT. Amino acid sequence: CASSLGLSTDTQYF.

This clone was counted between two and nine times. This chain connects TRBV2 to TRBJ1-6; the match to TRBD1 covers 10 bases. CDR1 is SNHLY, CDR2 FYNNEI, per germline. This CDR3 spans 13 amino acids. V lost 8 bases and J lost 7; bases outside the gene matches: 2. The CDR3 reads CASAGQGNSPLHF. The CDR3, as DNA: TGTGCCAGCGCGGGACAGGGGAATTCACCCCTCCACTTT.

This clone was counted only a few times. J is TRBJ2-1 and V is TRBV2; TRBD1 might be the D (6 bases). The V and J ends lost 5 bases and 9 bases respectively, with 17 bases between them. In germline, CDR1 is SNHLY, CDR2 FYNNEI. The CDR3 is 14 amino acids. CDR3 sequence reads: CASSKNAQGAEQFF. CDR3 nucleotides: TGTGCCAGCAGTAAGAATGCACAGGGAGCTGAGCAGTTCTTC.

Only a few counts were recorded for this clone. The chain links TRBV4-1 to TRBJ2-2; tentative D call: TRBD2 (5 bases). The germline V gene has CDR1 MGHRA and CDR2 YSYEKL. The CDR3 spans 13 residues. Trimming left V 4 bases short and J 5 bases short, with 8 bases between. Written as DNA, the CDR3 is TGCGCCAGCAGCCTACGAGGGACCGGGGAGCTGTTTTTT. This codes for CASSLRGTGELFF.